The present entry profiles one T cell receptor (beta chain) with its context. Its antigen is not known. The sample is drawn from a study of cytomegalovirus exposure and HLA in healthy donors. General study results and limits: Cytomegalovirus association was assigned to about 150 TCR beta chains. Presence/absence analyses rested on an assumption that sequencing depth was roughly uniform across donors. Among donors in an Asian-associated ancestry cluster, a later analysis reportedly found fewer N-insertions than the roughly 700-donor mean.

Germline CDR1 and CDR2: SGHVS and FNYEAQ. V lost 10 bases and J lost 2; bases outside the gene matches: 9. The CDR3 is 15 residues long. PCR was performed using 60 Vbeta and 13 Jbeta primers. Here immunoSEQ multiplex PCR was the method, and the copy in TCRdb shows in-frame clones only, minus some. The table includes about 190,000 clones, roughly 74% detected once. The sequence derives from a woman in her twenties or thirties in good health and CMV-seropositive. The specimen was PBMCs. This chain joins TRBV7-6 and TRBJ2-1, with 9 positions matching TRBD2. The CDR3, as DNA: TGTGCCAACCCCCCACGGACTAGCGCCTACAATGAGCAGTTCTTC. Translation gives CANPPRTSAYNEQFF.